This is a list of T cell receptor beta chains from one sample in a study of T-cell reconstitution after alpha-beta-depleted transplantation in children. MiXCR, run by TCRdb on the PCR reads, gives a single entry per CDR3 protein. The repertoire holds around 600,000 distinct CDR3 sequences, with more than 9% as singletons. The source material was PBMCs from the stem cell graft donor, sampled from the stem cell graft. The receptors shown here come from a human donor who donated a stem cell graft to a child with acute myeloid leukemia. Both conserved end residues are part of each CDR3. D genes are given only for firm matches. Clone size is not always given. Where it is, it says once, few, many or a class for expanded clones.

cdr3_aa: CASSYPPDLEQYF
cdr3_nt: TGTGCCAGCAGTTACCCACCAGATCTCGAGCAGTACTTC
clone_size: few
j_call: TRBJ2-7
v_call: TRBV6-2/TRBV6-3
d_call: .

cdr3_aa: CAYIGREGIMCF
cdr3_nt: TGTGCCTACATCGGCCGAGAAGGGATTATGTGCTTC
clone_size: .
j_call: TRBJ2-7
v_call: TRBV30
d_call: .

cdr3_aa: CASNLQGAGTGELFF
cdr3_nt: TGTGCCAGCAACCTCCAGGGGGCCGGAACCGGGGAGCTGTTTTTT
clone_size: few
j_call: TRBJ2-2
v_call: TRBV7-8
d_call: TRBD1

cdr3_aa: CASSLGSPNEQFF
cdr3_nt: TGTGCCAGCAGTTTAGGGAGTCCCAATGAGCAGTTCTTC
clone_size: many
j_call: TRBJ2-1
v_call: TRBV12-3/TRBV12-4
d_call: .

cdr3_aa: CASSLGLGLAYNEQFF
cdr3_nt: TGTGCCAGCAGCTTAGGTCTTGGACTAGCCTACAATGAGCAGTTCTTC
clone_size: many
j_call: TRBJ2-1
v_call: TRBV7-2
d_call: TRBD2

cdr3_aa: CASSPGGTVAYEQYF
cdr3_nt: TGTGCCAGCAGCCCAGGGGGGACCGTAGCCTACGAGCAGTACTTC
clone_size: many
j_call: TRBJ2-7
v_call: TRBV7-9
d_call: .

cdr3_aa: CASSLARLPGAREDTDTQYF
cdr3_nt: TGTGCCAGCAGCTTAGCGAGGTTACCCGGCGCCAGGGAAGACACAGATACGCAGTATTTT
clone_size: few
j_call: TRBJ2-3
v_call: TRBV7-8
d_call: .

cdr3_aa: CASSPSLAGSSYEQYF
cdr3_nt: TGTGCCAGCAGCCCAAGCCTGGCGGGATCGTCCTACGAGCAGTACTTC
clone_size: few
j_call: TRBJ2-7
v_call: TRBV4-2
d_call: .

cdr3_aa: CASSYLGSPTEAFF
cdr3_nt: TGTGCCAGCAGTTACCTGGGCAGCCCCACTGAAGCTTTCTTT
clone_size: .
j_call: TRBJ1-1
v_call: TRBV6-5
d_call: .

cdr3_aa: CASSLAMAQYF
cdr3_nt: TGTGCCAGCAGTTTGGCGATGGCGCAGTATTTT
clone_size: few
j_call: TRBJ2-3
v_call: TRBV12-3/TRBV12-4
d_call: .

cdr3_aa: CASSPHPGGEQYF
cdr3_nt: TGTGCCAGCAGCCCCCACCCCGGGGGCGAGCAGTACTTC
clone_size: .
j_call: TRBJ2-7
v_call: TRBV7-2
d_call: .

cdr3_aa: CASSTDRDIRKTQYF
cdr3_nt: TGTGCCAGTAGTACTGACCGGGATATCCGAAAGACCCAGTACTTC
clone_size: .
j_call: TRBJ2-5
v_call: TRBV19
d_call: .

cdr3_aa: CASSPRLAGGVSTYNEQFF
cdr3_nt: TGTGCCAGCAGCCCTCGACTAGCGGGAGGGGTCAGTACCTACAATGAGCAGTTCTTC
clone_size: .
j_call: TRBJ2-1
v_call: TRBV7-2
d_call: TRBD2

cdr3_aa: CSARRGQGSYGYTF
cdr3_nt: TGCAGTGCTAGACGGGGACAGGGGAGCTATGGCTACACCTTC
clone_size: many
j_call: TRBJ1-2
v_call: TRBV20-1
d_call: TRBD1

cdr3_aa: CASSQDPAGGGYTF
cdr3_nt: TGTGCCAGCAGCCAAGACCCCGCGGGAGGTGGCTACACCTTC
clone_size: .
j_call: TRBJ1-2
v_call: TRBV3-1
d_call: .

cdr3_aa: CASSHSTGGYTF
cdr3_nt: TGTGCCAGCAGCCACTCGACGGGTGGCTACACCTTC
clone_size: .
j_call: TRBJ1-2
v_call: TRBV12-3/TRBV12-4
d_call: .

cdr3_aa: CATQRSSVNEQFF
cdr3_nt: TGTGCCACCCAACGATCTAGCGTGAATGAGCAGTTCTTC
clone_size: .
j_call: TRBJ2-1
v_call: TRBV24-1
d_call: .

cdr3_aa: CASSLVMLTSVATDTQYF
cdr3_nt: TGTGCCAGCAGTTTAGTAATGTTGACTAGCGTTGCCACAGATACGCAGTATTTT
clone_size: .
j_call: TRBJ2-3
v_call: TRBV12-3/TRBV12-4
d_call: TRBD2

cdr3_aa: CASSPHPTSGRADTQYF
cdr3_nt: TGTGCCAGCAGCCCCCACCCGACTAGCGGGAGGGCAGATACGCAGTATTTT
clone_size: .
j_call: TRBJ2-3
v_call: TRBV3-1
d_call: TRBD2

cdr3_aa: CASSSGLAGYGGDTQYF
cdr3_nt: TGTGCCAGCAGTTCTGGACTAGCGGGGTATGGAGGAGATACGCAGTATTTT
clone_size: many
j_call: TRBJ2-3
v_call: TRBV6-5
d_call: TRBD2

cdr3_aa: CSAAPGASGNSEQFF
cdr3_nt: TGCAGTGCTGCCCCTGGGGCTAGCGGGAACTCTGAGCAGTTCTTC
clone_size: .
j_call: TRBJ2-1
v_call: TRBV20-1
d_call: TRBD2

cdr3_aa: CASSGTPTYSYEQYF
cdr3_nt: TGTGCCAGCAGTGGAACACCGACGTATTCCTACGAGCAGTACTTC
clone_size: .
j_call: TRBJ2-7
v_call: TRBV6-1
d_call: .

cdr3_aa: CASSPTVYEQYF
cdr3_nt: TGTGCCAGCTCACCGACAGTCTACGAGCAGTACTTC
clone_size: many
j_call: TRBJ2-7
v_call: TRBV18
d_call: .

cdr3_aa: CASSQGYTQYF
cdr3_nt: TGTGCCAGCAGCCAAGGTTATACGCAGTATTTT
clone_size: many
j_call: TRBJ2-3
v_call: TRBV4-2
d_call: .

cdr3_aa: CASSKPGLGAEQYF
cdr3_nt: TGTGCCAGCAGCAAACCGGGACTAGGAGCCGAGCAGTACTTC
clone_size: many
j_call: TRBJ2-7
v_call: TRBV4-2
d_call: TRBD2

cdr3_aa: CASSLLEYQETQYF
cdr3_nt: TGCGCCAGCAGCCTTCTAGAGTACCAAGAGACCCAGTACTTC
clone_size: .
j_call: TRBJ2-5
v_call: TRBV4-1
d_call: .

cdr3_aa: CACSQWTSSGRSGVGELFF
cdr3_nt: TGTGCCTGCAGCCAATGGACCTCTAGCGGGAGGTCAGGGGTCGGGGAGCTGTTTTTT
clone_size: .
j_call: TRBJ2-2
v_call: TRBV3-1
d_call: TRBD2

cdr3_aa: CASNQGGADYEQYF
cdr3_nt: TGTGCCAGTAACCAGGGGGGCGCGGACTACGAGCAGTACTTC
clone_size: many
j_call: TRBJ2-7
v_call: TRBV14
d_call: .

cdr3_aa: CASSLSQGAVGYTF
cdr3_nt: TGTGCCAGCAGCTTAAGCCAAGGGGCGGTCGGCTACACCTTC
clone_size: .
j_call: TRBJ1-2
v_call: TRBV7-3
d_call: .

cdr3_aa: CASTWGTGNYNEQSF
cdr3_nt: .
clone_size: .
j_call: TRBJ2-1
v_call: TRBV12-3/TRBV12-4
d_call: .

cdr3_aa: CASSLLGDQETQYF
cdr3_nt: TGTGCCAGCAGCCTACTGGGAGATCAAGAGACCCAGTACTTC
clone_size: many
j_call: TRBJ2-5
v_call: TRBV3-1
d_call: .

cdr3_aa: CDSSQMTGVQETQYF
cdr3_nt: TGTGACAGCAGCCAAATGACAGGGGTCCAAGAGACCCAGTACTTC
clone_size: .
j_call: TRBJ2-5
v_call: TRBV14
d_call: TRBD1

cdr3_aa: CASSSTGWARSSTDTQYF
cdr3_nt: TGTGCCAGCAGCTCCACGGGCTGGGCGCGCTCTAGCACAGATACGCAGTATTTT
clone_size: many
j_call: TRBJ2-3
v_call: TRBV11-1
d_call: .

cdr3_aa: CASSESDRPGGQYF
cdr3_nt: TGTGCCAGCAGCGAAAGCGACAGGCCCGGCGGGCAGTACTTC
clone_size: few
j_call: TRBJ2-7
v_call: TRBV7-8
d_call: .

cdr3_aa: CASRPAGLVEQYF
cdr3_nt: TGTGCCAGCAGGCCGGCAGGTTTAGTCGAGCAGTACTTC
clone_size: many
j_call: TRBJ2-7
v_call: TRBV6-6
d_call: .

cdr3_aa: CASSLSLDAYEQYF
cdr3_nt: TGTGCCAGCAGCTTAAGCTTAGACGCCTACGAGCAGTACTTC
clone_size: .
j_call: TRBJ2-7
v_call: TRBV11-2
d_call: .

cdr3_aa: CASSRGEQYF
cdr3_nt: TGTGCCAGTTCAAGAGGGGAGCAGTACTTC
clone_size: many
j_call: TRBJ2-7
v_call: TRBV6-2/TRBV6-3
d_call: .

cdr3_aa: CSATPSDEQFF
cdr3_nt: TGCAGCGCTACTCCAAGCGATGAGCAGTTCTTC
clone_size: .
j_call: TRBJ2-1
v_call: TRBV29-1
d_call: .

cdr3_aa: CASSLAGGQGGQFF
cdr3_nt: TGTGCCAGCAGTTTAGCGGGAGGGCAGGGCGGGCAGTTCTTC
clone_size: .
j_call: TRBJ2-1
v_call: TRBV12-3/TRBV12-4
d_call: TRBD2

cdr3_aa: CASRIAGGSYEQYF
cdr3_nt: TGTGCCAGCAGAATAGCGGGCGGCTCCTACGAGCAGTACTTC
clone_size: many
j_call: TRBJ2-7
v_call: TRBV6-2/TRBV6-3
d_call: TRBD2

cdr3_aa: CSVTSGGETQYF
cdr3_nt: TGCAGCGTGACTAGCGGGGGAGAGACCCAGTACTTC
clone_size: .
j_call: TRBJ2-5
v_call: TRBV29-1
d_call: TRBD2

cdr3_aa: CASSQDKDEPQHF
cdr3_nt: TGCGCCAGCAGCCAAGATAAGGACGAGCCCCAGCATTTT
clone_size: .
j_call: TRBJ1-5
v_call: TRBV4-3
d_call: .

cdr3_aa: CASFQSDARTGGELFF
cdr3_nt: TGTGCCAGCTTCCAATCCGACGCTAGGACAGGCGGGGAGCTGTTTTTT
clone_size: few
j_call: TRBJ2-2
v_call: TRBV3-1
d_call: TRBD1

cdr3_aa: CASSLRKGYEQYF
cdr3_nt: TGTGCCAGCAGTTTACGGAAGGGCTACGAGCAGTACTTC
clone_size: .
j_call: TRBJ2-7
v_call: TRBV28
d_call: .

cdr3_aa: CSALAAVKNEQFF
cdr3_nt: TGCAGTGCTTTAGCGGCGGTTAAGAATGAGCAGTTCTTC
clone_size: few
j_call: TRBJ2-1
v_call: TRBV20-1
d_call: .

cdr3_aa: CASSQVGASGANVLTF
cdr3_nt: TGCGCCAGCAGCCAAGTGGGAGCCTCTGGGGCCAACGTCCTGACTTTC
clone_size: few
j_call: TRBJ2-6
v_call: TRBV4-3
d_call: .

cdr3_aa: CASRYPAYDTQYF
cdr3_nt: TGTGCCAGCAGGTACCCGGCCTACGATACGCAGTATTTT
clone_size: .
j_call: TRBJ2-3
v_call: TRBV6-5
d_call: .

cdr3_aa: CASSGDPGEYSPLHF
cdr3_nt: TGTGCCAGCAGCGGAGACCCAGGGGAATATTCACCCCTCCACTTT
clone_size: few
j_call: TRBJ1-6
v_call: TRBV9
d_call: .

cdr3_aa: CSAREAGYTF
cdr3_nt: TGCAGTGCTAGAGAGGCAGGCTACACCTTC
clone_size: few
j_call: TRBJ1-2
v_call: TRBV20-1
d_call: .